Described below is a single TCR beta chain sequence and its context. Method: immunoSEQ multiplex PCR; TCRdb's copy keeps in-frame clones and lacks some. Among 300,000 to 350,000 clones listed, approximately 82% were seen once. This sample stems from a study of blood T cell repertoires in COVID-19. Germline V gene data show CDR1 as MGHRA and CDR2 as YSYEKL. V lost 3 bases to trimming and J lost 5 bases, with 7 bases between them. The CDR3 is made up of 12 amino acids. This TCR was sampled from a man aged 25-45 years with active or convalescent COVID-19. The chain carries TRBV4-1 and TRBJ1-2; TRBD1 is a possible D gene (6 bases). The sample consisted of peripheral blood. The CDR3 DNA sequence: TGCGCCAGCAGCCAGGGGGCATATGGCTACACCTTC. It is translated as CASSQGAYGYTF.